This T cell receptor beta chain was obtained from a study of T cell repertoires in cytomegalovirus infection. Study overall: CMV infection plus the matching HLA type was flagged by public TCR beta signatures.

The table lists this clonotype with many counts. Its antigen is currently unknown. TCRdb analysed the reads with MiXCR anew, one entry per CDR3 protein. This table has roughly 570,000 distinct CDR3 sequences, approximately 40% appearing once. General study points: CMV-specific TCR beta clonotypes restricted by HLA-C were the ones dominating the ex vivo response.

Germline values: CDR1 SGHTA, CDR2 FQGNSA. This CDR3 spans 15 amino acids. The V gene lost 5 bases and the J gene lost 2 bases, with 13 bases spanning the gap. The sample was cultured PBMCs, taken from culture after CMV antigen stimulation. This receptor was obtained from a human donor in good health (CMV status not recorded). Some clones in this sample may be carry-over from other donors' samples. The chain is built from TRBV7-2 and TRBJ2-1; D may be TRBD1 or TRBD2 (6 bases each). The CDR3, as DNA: TGTGCCAGCAGCCCCGGAGGGGGAGCCTACAATGAGCAGTTCTTC. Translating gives CASSPGGGAYNEQFF.